The present T cell receptor beta chain was sequenced within a study of blood T cell repertoires in COVID-19. Study as a whole: There were acute and convalescent COVID-19 samples, and they came from the United States, Italy and Spain. Sources were T cells, B-cell-depleted T cells, or PBMCs; the material itself was cDNA or gDNA.

The CDR3 is made up of 16 amino acids. Germline V gene lookup returns CDR1 SNHLY and CDR2 FYNNEI. V was shortened by 8 bases and J by 1 base, with 21 bases between the two germline ends. Authors' methods: From reference gene primer amplification, estimates of nucleated cell counts were derived. Method: immunoSEQ multiplex PCR; TCRdb's copy keeps in-frame clones and lacks some. That table is the source of V, J and clone size, and D and trimming were worked out from the DNA. This table holds under 150,000 clones, more than 80% found once. The source of this sequence is a woman aged 50 to 60 with acute or convalescent COVID-19. The sample consisted of peripheral blood. The rearrangement uses TRBV2 and TRBJ2-7; D might be TRBD1 (5 bases). CDR3 amino acids: CASDQGSLGSSYEQYF. The CDR3 bases are TGTGCCAGCGACCAGGGAAGCCTAGGGTCGTCCTACGAGCAGTACTTC.